A single sample is the source of the 28 T cell receptor beta chains below, sequenced in a study of blood T cells in healthy people across ages. Alongside a J-beta primer mix, a sample-barcoded 5' primer served in a second PCR lasting about 7 to 11 cycles. TCRdb ran MiXCR on the 5' RACE reads and lists one entry per CDR3 protein. The repertoire holds hundreds of thousands of distinct CDR3 sequences, with around a fifth as singletons. The sequencing input was blood. Every receptor here comes from a man between 65 and 85 years old in good health.

The gene calls are TRBV20-1 and TRBJ2-1; TRBD2 agrees at 11 bases. This CDR3 is built from 16 residues. From germline, CDR1 is DFQATT and CDR2 SNEGSKA (reference sequence). With V trimmed by 0 bases and J by 1 base, 2 bases remained unmatched. The CDR3 DNA follows: TGCAGTGCTAGAGATAGCGGGAGGGGGTCCTACAATGAGCAGTTCTTC. Amino acids: CSARDSGRGSYNEQFF.

The genes are TRBV9 and TRBJ2-7; TRBD1 matches at 9 bases. The CDR3 is 15 amino acids. Germline assignment: CDR1 SGDLS and CDR2 YYNGEE. V shed 2 bases and J 2 bases; nucleotides not matched to a gene: 5. CDR3 DNA: TGTGCCAGCAGCGTCCGGACAGGGGACGCCTACGAGCAGTACTTC. Its protein product is CASSVRTGDAYEQYF.

This clonotype was detected a few times. The J gene is TRBJ2-7, the V gene TRBV6-4, with TRBD2 matching over 7 bases. The V segment lost 8 bases and the J segment 6 bases; nucleotides outside the gene matches: 7. This CDR3 spans 12 amino acids. Germline lookup yields CDR1 MRHNA and CDR2 SNTAGT. The CDR3 nucleotides read TGTGCCAGCCAAGAGGGAGGGGTCGAGCAGTACTTC. This sequence encodes CASQEGGVEQYF.

This clonotype was seen more than once but under ten times. The V and J genes are TRBV7-9 and TRBJ1-2; tentatively, D is TRBD1 (5 bases). The CDR3 loop spans 16 amino acids. From germline, CDR1 is SEHNR and CDR2 FQNEAQ (reference sequence). V was cut by 2 bases and J by 2 bases, with 15 bases left in between. The CDR3 here is CASSLSGGRSNYGYTF. In DNA form, the CDR3 reads TGTGCCAGCAGCTTATCCGGGGGGAGGAGCAACTATGGCTACACCTTC. Using reference TRBV7-9 and TRBJ1-2 for the parts outside the CDR3, the full variable domain is DTGVSQNPRHKITKRGQNVTFRCDPISEHNRLYWYRQTLGQGPEFLTYFQNEAQLEKSRLLSDRFSAERPKGSFSTLEIQRTEQGDSAMYLCASSLSGGRSNYGYTFGSGTRLTVV.

This chain connects TRBV7-6 to TRBJ2-5; tentatively, D is TRBD1 or TRBD2 (5 bases each). The DNA end is a closer match to TRBJ2-1, so the J assignment may be wrong. The length of the CDR3 is 14 residues. Looked up from germline, CDR1 is SGHVS and CDR2 is FNYEAQ. CDR3 residues: CASSKNPRGNEQFF. CDR3 DNA: TGTGCCAGCAGCAAAAACCCGAGGGGCAATGAGCAGTTCTTC.

The V call is TRBV20-1, the J call TRBJ2-5, with 9 nucleotides matching TRBD2. The DNA end favors TRBJ2-1, so the J call may be wrong. CDR1 is DFQATT, CDR2 SNEGSKA, per germline (reference sequence). The CDR3 spans 13 residues. The CDR3 reads CSADSGSVNEQFF. CDR3 sequence (DNA): TGCAGTGCCGATAGCGGGAGTGTGAATGAGCAGTTCTTC.

A few counts support this clonotype. V is TRBV19 and J is TRBJ2-1; D is unresolved. The CDR3 is made up of 15 amino acids. The V and J ends lost 3 bases and 1 base respectively, with 10 bases between them. The germline gives CDR1 LNHDA, CDR2 SQIVND (reference sequence). CDR3: CASSMLVGSYNEQFF. CDR3 nucleotide sequence: TGTGCCAGTAGTATGCTAGTAGGATCCTACAATGAGCAGTTCTTC.

The chain recombines TRBV6-2 or TRBV6-3 with TRBJ2-7; D not certain. The CDR3 is 13 residues long. Germline values: CDR1 MNHEY, CDR2 SVGEGT. V was trimmed by 7 bases and J by 3 bases, leaving 13 bases between them. The CDR3 nucleotides are TGTGCCAGCACCCGCGTGGGTGGCTACGAGCAGTACTTC. It translates to CASTRVGGYEQYF.

The rearrangement joins TRBV20-1 to TRBJ1-1, with D possibly being TRBD1 (5 bases). V lost 6 bases and J lost 0, with 14 bases in between. From germline, CDR1 is DFQATT and CDR2 SNEGSKA (reference sequence). This CDR3 comprises 14 residues. The DNA of the CDR3 is TGCAGTGCACCCAAAACGACAGTGAACACTGAAGCTTTCTTT. Amino acid sequence: CSAPKTTVNTEAFF.

A note on this clonotype: Relative to the germline gene, one junction end is altered; a read error may explain this. The chain employs TRBV7-6 and TRBJ2-5, with 12 nucleotides matching TRBD2. The DNA end lines up better with TRBJ2-7; the J call may be wrong. CDR3 length equals 15 residues. Germline values: CDR1 SGHVS, CDR2 FNYEAQ. The CDR3 protein is CASSPLAGGRYEQYF. In DNA form, the CDR3 reads TGCGCCAGCAGCCCACTAGCGGGAGGACGCTACGAGCAGTACTTC.

In its sample, this clonotype was seen a few times. The gene calls are TRBV12-3 or TRBV12-4 and TRBJ2-5; 9 positions match TRBD2. The J call could be wrong; TRBJ2-1 is a better fit for the DNA end. This CDR3 has 15 amino acids. CDR3 in amino acids: CASSLLAGASNEQFF. The CDR3, as DNA: TGTGCCAGCAGTCTTTTAGCGGGAGCTTCCAATGAGCAGTTCTTC.

In its sample, this clonotype was seen a few times. V gene TRBV15 combines with J gene TRBJ2-7; tentatively, D is TRBD1 (6 bases). CDR3 length equals 13 residues. The ends were cut back, 0 bases at V and 5 bases at J, with 8 bases in the middle. CDR1 is LNHNV and CDR2 is YYDKDF in the germline V gene (reference sequence). CDR3 sequence reads: CATSRDRQDEQYF. The CDR3 DNA reads as TGTGCCACCAGCAGAGATAGACAGGACGAGCAGTACTTC.

This chain uses TRBV2 with TRBJ2-1, with D tentatively TRBD1 (6 bases). Germline CDR1 and CDR2: SNHLY and FYNNEI. V was clipped by 8 bases and J by 15 bases, with 14 bases between them. There are 10 residues in the CDR3. In DNA form, the CDR3 reads TGTGCCAGCTACCGGGACATCTGGTTCTTC. This gives the protein CASYRDIWFF.

In the case of this clonotype: The junction departs from the called germline gene at one end, perhaps through a read error. As DNA, the CDR3 is TGCGGTGCTAGCAAGGGTCAAGAGGCCCAGTACTTC. Residues: CGASKGQEAQYF. V is TRBV20-1 and J is TRBJ2-5; TRBD2 might be the D (5 bases). This CDR3 is 12 amino acids long. CDR1 is DFQATT and CDR2 is SNEGSKA in the germline V gene (reference sequence).

J is TRBJ1-2 and V is TRBV2; D is unresolved. V was trimmed by 9 bases and J by 3 bases, leaving 14 bases between them. The CDR3 consists of 13 residues. The V gene's germline CDR1 is SNHLY and CDR2 FYNNEI. The CDR3 spells CASRPGLDYGYTF. In nucleotides, the CDR3 is TGTGCCAGTAGGCCCGGGTTGGACTATGGCTACACCTTC.

Concerning this clonotype itself: Just one base apart from a much larger clone, this may be a read error. Here the CDR3 omits its conserved ending phenylalanine or tryptophan, so a read error is the likely source. The CDR3 region is CASSTRWTGSSYEQYL. In DNA form, the CDR3 reads TGTGCCAGCAGTACCCGGTGGACAGGGAGCTCCTACGAGCAGTACCTC. The rearrangement uses TRBV27 and TRBJ2-5; 8 bases fit TRBD1. The J call may be in error: the DNA end matches TRBJ2-7 better. Germline CDR1 reads MNHEY; CDR2 reads SMNVEV (reference sequence). This CDR3 has 16 amino acids.

This clonotype has more than one count but fewer than ten. V usage is TRBV18 and J usage is TRBJ2-5; D is undetermined. Germline lookup yields CDR1 KGHSH and CDR2 LQKENI. The CDR3 is made up of 13 amino acids. Between the trimmed V and J ends, which lost 1 base and 4 bases, there was a span of 7 bases. CDR3 sequence: CASSPQVRETQYF. CDR3 sequence (DNA): TGTGCCAGCTCACCACAGGTTCGAGAGACCCAGTACTTC.

The genes are TRBV5-1 and TRBJ2-1; D may match TRBD1 or TRBD2 (5 bases each). TRBJ2-7 matches the DNA end more closely, so the J call is doubtful. Germline assignment: CDR1 SGHRS and CDR2 YFSETQ. The CDR3 consists of 13 residues. Here the CDR3 reads CASRNLGDYEQYF. The CDR3 nucleotides read TGCGCCAGCAGAAATCTGGGGGACTACGAGCAGTACTTC.

This chain uses TRBV5-1 with TRBJ2-1; perhaps D is TRBD1 or TRBD2 (6 bases each). The CDR3 is 15 amino acids. Trimming pared 0 bases from V and 5 bases from J, leaving 12 bases between. The germline V gene has CDR1 SGHRS and CDR2 YFSETQ. CDR3 in amino acids: CASSLGAGQNNEQFF. CDR3 sequence (DNA): TGCGCCAGCAGCTTGGGGGCGGGACAAAACAATGAGCAGTTCTTC.

V is TRBV5-1 and J is TRBJ2-2; D remains unclear. V was cut by 6 bases and J by 4 bases, with 16 bases left in between. The CDR3 is made up of 15 amino acids. Germline V gene data show CDR1 as SGHRS and CDR2 as YFSETQ. CDR3: CASTPGEESTGELFF. The CDR3 coding sequence is TGCGCCAGCACACCGGGCGAGGAATCCACCGGGGAGCTGTTTTTT.

The sample holds a few counts of this clonotype. This rearrangement joins TRBV6-5 to TRBJ2-7, with TRBD2 matching over 13 bases. V lost 5 bases and J lost 5; bases outside the gene matches: 6. The germline CDR1 and CDR2 sequences are MNHEY and SVGAGI. The CDR3 has 15 residues. CDR3 nucleotide sequence: TGTGCCAGCAGTGACGGACTAGCGGGAGCCGACGAGCAGTACTTC. The encoded protein is CASSDGLAGADEQYF.

The chain joins TRBV5-1 to TRBJ2-6; no reliable D call. V dropped 4 bases and J dropped 0 bases, with 8 bases sitting between them. The CDR3 spans 15 residues. Germline assignment: CDR1 SGHRS and CDR2 YFSETQ. CDR3 residues: CASSPAPSGANVLTF. The CDR3 nucleotides read TGCGCCAGCAGCCCCGCCCCCTCTGGGGCCAACGTCCTGACTTTC.

This chain connects TRBV20-1 to TRBJ2-3; D call uncertain. The ends were cut back, 0 bases at V and 6 bases at J, with 10 bases in the middle. The CDR3 extends over 13 amino acids. Germline lookup yields CDR1 DFQATT and CDR2 SNEGSKA (reference sequence). CDR3 sequence reads: CSARDPDMDTQYF. The DNA of the CDR3 is TGCAGTGCTAGAGATCCAGATATGGATACGCAGTATTTT.

The chain employs TRBV29-1 and TRBJ1-4; no clear D gene. V dropped 4 bases and J dropped 6 bases, with 12 bases sitting between them. Germline loops: CDR1 SQVTM, CDR2 ANQGSEA. This CDR3 spans 13 amino acids. The CDR3 DNA is TGCAGCGTTGGGGGTCGGTCATATGAAAAACTGTTTTTT. It is translated as CSVGGRSYEKLFF. The complete variable domain, with remaining parts taken from reference TRBV29-1 and TRBJ1-4, reads SAVISQKPSRDICQRGTSLTIQCQVDSQVTMMFWYRQQPGQSLTLIATANQGSEATYESGFVIDKFPISRPNLTFSTLTVSNMSPEDSSIYLCSVGGRSYEKLFFGSGTQLSVL.

This clonotype was seen ten or more times. The chain has TRBV3-1 and TRBJ2-5, with 13 bases identical to TRBD2. Near its end, the DNA agrees better with TRBJ2-7, so the J call may be wrong. This CDR3 has 15 amino acids. Germline V gives CDR1 LGHDT, CDR2 YNNKEL (reference sequence). CDR3 loop: CASSQDGLAGAEQYF. The CDR3 DNA follows: TGTGCCAGCAGCCAAGATGGACTAGCGGGAGCCGAGCAGTACTTC.

Comment on this clonotype: A much larger clone is a single base away; this may be a read error. This chain links TRBV7-9 with TRBJ1-4; D is unclear. Germline V gives CDR1 SEHNR, CDR2 FQNEAQ (reference sequence). CDR3 size: 12 residues. The CDR3 coding sequence is TGTGCCAGCAGCTTACACTCTGAAGAACTGTTTTTT. This encodes CASSLHSEELFF.

This clonotype was seen only a few times. A read error may produce the germline difference seen at one junction end. The chain recombines TRBV4-1 with TRBJ2-5; 14 nucleotides match TRBD2. The DNA end lines up better with TRBJ2-1; the J call may be wrong. Germline assignment: CDR1 MGHRA and CDR2 YSYEKL. The CDR3 sequence is 16 residues long. The DNA for the CDR3 is TGTGCCAGCAGCCCGGGACTAGCGGGAGATGGCAATGAGCAGTTCTTC. Translating gives CASSPGLAGDGNEQFF.

This clonotype was seen only a few times. V gene TRBV21-1 combines with J gene TRBJ1-4; the D segment call TRBD1 is taken from the table without a DNA check. TRBV21-1 is an annotated pseudogene. This CDR3 comprises 18 residues. The CDR3 loop reads CASSRNVPPLGSNEKLFF. CDR3 bases: TGTGCCAGCAGCAGAAATGTTCCCCCTCTGGGGAGTAATGAAAAACTGTTTTTT.